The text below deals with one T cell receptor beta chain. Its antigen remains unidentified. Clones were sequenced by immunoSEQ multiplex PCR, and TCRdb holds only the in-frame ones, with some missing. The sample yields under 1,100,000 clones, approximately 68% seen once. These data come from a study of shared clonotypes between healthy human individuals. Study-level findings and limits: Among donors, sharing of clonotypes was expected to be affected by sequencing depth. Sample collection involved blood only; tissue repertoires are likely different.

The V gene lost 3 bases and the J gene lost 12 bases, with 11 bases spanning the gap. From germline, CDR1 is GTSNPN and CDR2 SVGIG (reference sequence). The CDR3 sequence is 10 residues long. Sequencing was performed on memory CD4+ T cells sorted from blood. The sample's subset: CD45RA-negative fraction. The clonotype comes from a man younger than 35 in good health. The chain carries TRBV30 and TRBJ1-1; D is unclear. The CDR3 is CAWSIAAPFF. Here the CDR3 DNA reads TGTGCCTGGAGCATAGCGGCCCCTTTCTTT. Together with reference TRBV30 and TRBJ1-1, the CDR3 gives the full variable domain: SQTIHQWPATLVQPVGSPLSLECTVEGTSNPNLYWYRQAAGRGLQLLFYSVGIGQISSEVPQNLSASRPQDRQFILSSKKLLLSDSGFYLCAWSIAAPFFGQGTRLTVV.